The 23 T cell receptor beta chains given below trace back to one sample, sequenced in a study of blood T cells in healthy people across ages. PCR was performed a second time for roughly 7 to 11 cycles using a sample-barcoded 5' primer and a J-beta primer mix. MiXCR was run by TCRdb on the 5' RACE reads, yielding one entry per CDR3 protein. This table holds approximately 810,000 distinct CDR3 sequences, 25% to 30% found once. The sequenced sample was blood. These TCRs come from a woman older than 75 in good health.

There are a few counts of this clonotype. The chain combines TRBV11-3 with TRBJ1-6, with 9 bases matching TRBD1. Germline loops: CDR1 SGHNT, CDR2 YENEEA. After removal of 3 bases from V and 4 bases from J, the junction contained 7 bases not matched to a gene. The CDR3 covers 17 residues. As DNA, the CDR3 is TGTGCCAGCAGCTTCTCCTCCGGGACAGGGTATAATTCACCCCTCCACTTT. It translates to CASSFSSGTGYNSPLHF.

This clonotype was detected a few times. V usage is TRBV3-1 and J usage is TRBJ1-2; D uncertain. The CDR3 has 15 residues. CDR1 is LGHDT and CDR2 is YNNKEL in the germline V gene (reference sequence). Trimming left V 0 bases short and J 5 bases short, with 13 bases between. The CDR3 DNA is TGTGCCAGCAGCCAAGATCGGAGGATTCGGTATGGCTACACCTTC. Residues: CASSQDRRIRYGYTF.

The chain links TRBV20-1 to TRBJ2-3; TRBD1 agrees at 8 bases. This CDR3 spans 14 amino acids. The J segment lost 3 bases and the V segment lost 6 bases, leaving 8 bases of the junction unmatched. Germline loops: CDR1 DFQATT, CDR2 SNEGSKA (reference sequence). The CDR3 protein is CSATGTGRTDTQYF. In DNA form, the CDR3 reads TGCAGTGCGACCGGGACAGGTCGGACAGATACGCAGTATTTT.

Concerning this clonotype: A read error may be the cause here, since a much bigger clone is one base away. The gene calls are TRBV7-8 and TRBJ1-2; tentatively, D is TRBD1 (6 bases). In germline, CDR1 is SGHVS, CDR2 FQNEAQ. V lost 4 bases, J lost 9 bases, and 21 bases lay in between. There are 15 residues in the CDR3. In DNA form, the CDR3 reads TGTGCCAGCAGCTCGCATACCTGGGGGGCGCGTAGCTACACCTTC. This gives the protein CASSSHTWGARSYTF. The full variable domain, completed using reference TRBV7-8 and TRBJ1-2, is GAGVSQSPRYKVAKRGQDVALRCDPISGHVSLFWYQQALGQGPEFLTYFQNEAQLDKSGLPSDRFFAERPEGSVSTLKIQRTQQEDSAVYLCASSSHTWGARSYTFGSGTRLTVV.

This clonotype was seen a few times. The V gene is TRBV2, the J gene TRBJ2-5; 13 bases are shared with TRBD2. This CDR3 is built from 14 residues. The V gene end was trimmed by 8 bases and the J gene end by 5 bases; junction bases not matched to a gene: 5. CDR1 is SNHLY and CDR2 is FYNNEI in the germline V gene. CDR3 sequence reads: CASRKGLAGETQYF. The CDR3 region has the DNA TGTGCCAGCCGGAAGGGACTAGCGGGGGAGACCCAGTACTTC.

This clonotype was detected only a few times. The chain combines TRBV7-9 with TRBJ1-2; a possible D gene is TRBD1 (6 bases). Trimming shortened V by 2 bases and J by 7 bases, and 14 bases separated the two germline ends. CDR1 is SEHNR, CDR2 FQNEAQ, per germline (reference sequence). The CDR3 length is 14 residues. The CDR3, as DNA: TGTGCCAGCAGCTTACAGGGGCGCGAAGCTGGCTACACCTTC. Its protein is CASSLQGREAGYTF.

This clonotype was detected only a few times. Germline and junction disagree at one end, which may indicate a read error. V gene TRBV25-1 combines with J gene TRBJ2-7; D may be TRBD2 (6 bases). The CDR3 consists of 15 residues. The germline gives CDR1 MGHDK, CDR2 SYGVNS. The CDR3 sequence is CASRKEGAGTYQQYF. The CDR3 nucleotides read TGTGCCAGCAGGAAGGAGGGCGCCGGGACCTACCAGCAGTACTTC.

This chain uses TRBV27 with TRBJ2-7; 7 positions agree with TRBD1. Germline CDR1 MNHEY, CDR2 SMNVEV (reference sequence). The CDR3 covers 15 residues. V was pared by 5 bases and J by 0 bases, with 7 bases of the junction left unmatched. The CDR3 here is CASSRGGPSSYEQYF. CDR3 nucleotide sequence: TGTGCCAGCAGTCGAGGGGGCCCGTCCTCCTACGAGCAGTACTTC.

There are a few counts of this clonotype. V is TRBV6-2 or TRBV6-3 and J is TRBJ1-1, with 7 bases that match TRBD1. Unmatched junction bases numbered 2, after V lost 0 bases and J lost 1 base. CDR3 length equals 15 residues. From germline, CDR1 is MNHEY and CDR2 SVGEGT. The CDR3 region is CASSYSAGGNTEAFF. The CDR3 bases are TGTGCCAGCAGTTACTCAGCAGGGGGGAACACTGAAGCTTTCTTT.

V is TRBV7-6 and J is TRBJ2-1; either TRBD1 or TRBD2 may fit D (6 bases each). Germline V CDR1 and CDR2: SGHVS, FNYEAQ. V was shortened by 6 bases and J by 8 bases, with 20 bases between the two germline ends. The CDR3 totals 15 residues. The CDR3 coding sequence is TGTGCCAGCAGTTCTACGGGGGCGAGCTTCGATGAGCAGTTCTTC. Translated: CASSSTGASFDEQFF.

About this clonotype: A much larger clone is a single base away; this may be a read error. The CDR3 DNA reads TGTGTCAGCAGGGACAGGGTGTGGACTGAAGCTTTCTTT. It encodes CVSRDRVWTEAFF. The gene calls are TRBV6-1 and TRBJ1-1; TRBD1 aligns across 9 bases. The CDR3 has 13 residues. The germline V gene encodes CDR1 MNHNS and CDR2 SASEGT.

This clonotype showed up just a few times. The chain recombines TRBV29-1 with TRBJ1-3, with D possibly matching TRBD1 (6 bases). V was trimmed by 7 bases and J by 4 bases, leaving 23 bases between them. The CDR3 has 16 amino acids. Germline assignment: CDR1 SQVTM and CDR2 ANQGSEA. The CDR3 region is CSAGTLGTGSGNTIYF. CDR3 bases: TGCAGCGCTGGGACCCTGGGAACAGGGTCAGGAAACACCATATATTTT.

This clonotype was found many times. The chain uses TRBV6-2 or TRBV6-3 and TRBJ2-7; D is possibly TRBD2 (5 bases). Trimming left V 2 bases short and J 3 bases short, with 20 bases between. The germline gives CDR1 MNHEY, CDR2 SVGEGT. This CDR3 is built from 17 residues. The CDR3 protein is CASSYSLRGGPYYEQYF. DNA for the CDR3: TGTGCCAGCAGTTACAGTCTTCGCGGCGGGCCATACTACGAGCAGTACTTC.

This clonotype was detected many times. The chain carries TRBV12-3 or TRBV12-4 and TRBJ1-2, with D uncertain. V was shortened by 2 bases and J by 2 bases, with 6 bases between the two germline ends. The length of the CDR3 is 13 residues. The CDR3 is CASSLLGNYGYTF. DNA of the CDR3: TGTGCCAGCAGTTTACTGGGCAACTATGGCTACACCTTC.

This clonotype has just one count. This sequence joins TRBV12-3 or TRBV12-4 and TRBJ2-5; 10 bases are a match to TRBD1. This CDR3 has 16 amino acids. V shed 6 bases, J shed 1 base, and the junction held 8 bases outside the gene matches. The DNA for the CDR3 is TGTGCCAGCAGGAACAGACAGGGGGCGGGCCAAGAGACCCAGTACTTC. This gives the protein CASRNRQGAGQETQYF.

As regards this clonotype: The junction departs from germline at one end; a sequencing error may be responsible. The rearrangement joins TRBV5-1 to TRBJ2-6, with no clear D. In germline, CDR1 is SGHRS, CDR2 YFSETQ. The CDR3 totals 15 residues. For the CDR3, the DNA is TGCGCCAGCAGCTCGGAAAAGAGCCCCTCGGACGTCCGGAATTTC. This encodes CASSSEKSPSDVRNF.

Comment on this clonotype: Relative to the germline gene, one junction end is altered; a read error may explain this. The chain combines TRBV6-2 or TRBV6-3 with TRBJ2-3, with TRBD2 identical over 8 bases. The CDR3 has 18 amino acids. From germline, CDR1 is MNHEY and CDR2 SVGEGT. The CDR3, as DNA: TGTGCCAGCAGCCGGGCCTATTCACGGGGGGGCCGAACAGATACGCGGTATTTT. Protein product: CASSRAYSRGGRTDTRYF.

This clonotype was seen repeatedly, ten times or more. The J gene is TRBJ1-2, the V gene TRBV12-3 or TRBV12-4; D remains ambiguous. Trimming removed 2 bases from V and 6 bases from J, with 13 bases in between. This CDR3 comprises 14 residues. CDR3 sequence reads: CASSLKASGDGYTF. DNA of the CDR3: TGTGCCAGCAGTTTAAAGGCTTCGGGAGATGGCTACACCTTC.

This clonotype was counted between two and nine times. The CDR3 DNA reads as TGTGCCACCAGCAGAGAGGAAGGTTTGAACACTGAAGCTTTCTTT. Protein product: CATSREEGLNTEAFF. The V call is TRBV15, the J call TRBJ1-1; D remains unclear. This CDR3 contains 15 residues. The ends were cut back, 0 bases at V and 0 bases at J, with 8 bases in the middle. Germline CDR1 and CDR2: LNHNV and YYDKDF (reference sequence).

V and J are TRBV6-6 and TRBJ1-1, with D hard to call. Germline lookup yields CDR1 MNHNY and CDR2 SVGAGI (reference sequence). CDR3 length: 12 amino acids. Trimming took off 6 bases at V and 4 bases at J, with 9 bases between the two ends. The CDR3 bases are TGTGCCAGCAGAACCCCTGGCACTGAAGCTTTCTTT. Residues: CASRTPGTEAFF.

Note on this clonotype: This may stem from a read error, because a much larger clone lies one nucleotide away. The gene calls are TRBV24-1 and TRBJ2-1; D is perhaps TRBD2 (6 bases). The CDR3 spans 14 residues. CDR1 is KGHDR, CDR2 SFDVKD, per germline. The CDR3 loop is CATSLGGGYNKQFF. The CDR3 DNA reads TGTGCCACCAGTTTGGGGGGTGGCTACAATAAGCAGTTCTTC.

This clonotype was found a few times. V gene TRBV6-6 combines with J gene TRBJ2-7; possibly TRBD1 for D (6 bases). CDR3 length: 16 residues. CDR1 MNHNY and CDR2 SVGAGI come from the germline V gene (reference sequence). The V gene lost 4 bases and the J gene lost 2 bases, with 18 bases spanning the gap. CDR3 nucleotides: TGTGCCAGCAGTTCAACCCAGGGGTTTCCTCCCTACGAGCAGTACTTC. Encoded protein: CASSSTQGFPPYEQYF.

The rearrangement joins TRBV5-1 to TRBJ2-5; 12 bases match TRBD2. The V gene's germline CDR1 is SGHRS and CDR2 YFSETQ. V lost 2 bases, J lost 11 bases, and 13 bases stayed unmatched. The CDR3 is 16 residues long. The CDR3 DNA reads as TGCGCCAGCAGCTTACACGGGACTAGCGGGTTAGGTGAGCAGTACTTC. It specifies CASSLHGTSGLGEQYF.